The 16 T cell receptor beta chains below were found in one sample sequenced in a study of T cell responses to AZD1222 COVID-19 vaccine. Sequenced by immunoSEQ multiplex PCR; TCRdb stores in-frame clones only, minus some. The table lists 110,000 to 150,000 clones, approximately 91% of them singletons, with around 2.1% in the top ten. Sample: peripheral blood, taken 28 days after the second AZD1222 dose. These receptors all stem from an adult who received the AZD1222 COVID-19 vaccine.

The V gene is TRBV3-1 (or the pseudogene TRBV3-2), the J gene TRBJ2-1; perhaps TRBD2 as D (5 bases). The CDR3 has 11 amino acids. CDR1 and CDR2 from the germline V gene are LGHDT and YNNKEL (reference sequence). Trimming shortened V by 3 bases and J by 10 bases, and 7 bases separated the two germline ends. DNA of the CDR3: TGTGCCAGCAGCCAGCGCGGGGAGCAGTTCTTC. Amino acid sequence: CASSQRGEQFF.

The rearrangement uses TRBV10-3 and TRBJ1-1; D call uncertain. CDR1 is ENHRY, CDR2 SYGVKD, per germline. Trimming took 0 bases from V and 4 from J, leaving 9 bases between them. The CDR3 has 14 amino acids. This CDR3 reads CAISESAGITEAFF. In DNA, the CDR3 is TGTGCCATCAGTGAGTCGGCGGGGATCACTGAAGCTTTCTTT.

This clone was counted between two and nine times. This chain connects TRBV6-5 to TRBJ1-1; no firm D call. CDR1 is MNHEY, CDR2 SVGAGI, per germline. The CDR3 spans 12 residues. V shed 0 bases and J shed 1 base, with 0 bases lying between them. The CDR3: CASSYSNTEAFF. CDR3 bases: TGTGCCAGCAGTTACTCGAACACTGAAGCTTTCTTT.

This clone occurred once. One junction end disagrees with the germline gene, perhaps due to a read error. Here the CDR3 reads CASSRSGGPTRELFF. The CDR3 nucleotides are TGTGCCAGCAGTCGCTCCGGGGGGCCCACCAGGGAGCTGTTTTTT. This rearrangement joins TRBV6-5 to TRBJ2-2; the D gene is possibly TRBD2 (7 bases). This CDR3 is built from 15 residues. Germline assignment: CDR1 MNHEY and CDR2 SVGAGI.

The chain carries TRBV7-2 and TRBJ1-1; the match to TRBD1 covers 8 bases. Germline values: CDR1 SGHTA, CDR2 FQGNSA. The CDR3 runs to 14 residues. J gave up 1 base and V 8 bases, and 6 bases lay outside the gene matches. This chain's CDR3 is CASRLGQANTEAFF. CDR3 in DNA: TGTGCCAGCCGCCTGGGACAGGCGAACACTGAAGCTTTCTTT.

The rearrangement uses TRBV7-6 and TRBJ2-7; no definite D call. CDR3 length: 12 amino acids. Trimming stripped 2 bases from V and 4 bases from J, with 6 bases between. CDR1 is SGHVS and CDR2 is FNYEAQ in the germline V gene. DNA of the CDR3: TGTGCCAGCAGCTTACTTCCTTACGAGCAGTACTTC. This codes for CASSLLPYEQYF.

This clone came up once. The V gene is TRBV24-1, the J gene TRBJ1-1; D possibly corresponds to TRBD1 (5 bases). This CDR3 comprises 12 residues. With 2 bases removed from V and 8 bases from J, the gap between germline ends came to 8 bases. The germline V gene encodes CDR1 KGHDR and CDR2 SFDVKD. This chain's CDR3 is CATSDSGGEAFF. The CDR3 nucleotides are TGTGCCACCAGTGATTCGGGGGGAGAAGCTTTCTTT.

This sequence joins TRBV10-3 and TRBJ2-2, with 7 bases fitting TRBD1. Trimming removed 0 bases from V and 6 bases from J; junction bases left unmatched: 10. Germline-derived CDR1 and CDR2 are ENHRY and SYGVKD. This CDR3 is 17 amino acids long. Here the CDR3 reads CAISESLRQGSSGELFF. DNA of the CDR3: TGTGCCATCAGTGAGTCGTTGAGACAGGGATCTTCCGGGGAGCTGTTTTTT.

The J gene is TRBJ2-1, the V gene TRBV5-1, with D tentatively TRBD2 (7 bases). Germline V gene lookup returns CDR1 SGHRS and CDR2 YFSETQ. The CDR3 is 15 amino acids. Deletions cut 0 bases from V and 4 bases from J, with 11 bases between. CDR3 DNA: TGCGCCAGCAGCTTGGCGGGGGGCGCTTACAATGAGCAGTTCTTC. It yields the protein CASSLAGGAYNEQFF. The full variable domain, its missing parts supplied by reference TRBV5-1 and TRBJ2-1, is KAGVTQTPRYLIKTRGQQVTLSCSPISGHRSVSWYQQTPGQGLQFLFEYFSETQRNKGNFPGRFSGRQFSNSRSEMNVSTLELGDSALYLCASSLAGGAYNEQFFGPGTRLTVL.

A note on this clone: A read error may account for a junction end that differs from germline. The J gene is TRBJ1-1, the V gene TRBV29-1, with TRBD1 matching 7 bases. The CDR3 runs to 13 residues. Germline V gene sequence: CDR1 SQVTM, CDR2 ANQGSEA. The CDR3 loop reads CSGRPAGGSRVGF. DNA for the CDR3: TGCAGCGGCCGCCCTGCAGGGGGGAGTCGAGTAGGCTTT.

The genes are TRBV18 and TRBJ1-1; a possible D gene is TRBD1 (6 bases). CDR3 length: 17 residues. Between the trimmed V and J ends, which lost 6 bases and 0 bases, there was a span of 20 bases. Germline CDR1 and CDR2: KGHSH and LQKENI. Written as DNA, the CDR3 is TGTGCCAGCTCGTCCTTTGGGGACAACTTAATGAACACTGAAGCTTTCTTT. Protein product: CASSSFGDNLMNTEAFF.

A single count supports this clone. The rearrangement joins TRBV5-4 to TRBJ1-1; D is unresolved. V was pared by 1 base and J by 1 base, with 2 bases between. CDR3 length: 12 residues. CDR1 and CDR2 from the germline V gene are SGHNT and YYREEE (reference sequence). The CDR3 coding sequence is TGTGCCAGCAGCTTGTCGAACACTGAAGCTTTCTTT. It specifies CASSLSNTEAFF.

This clone appeared a single time. This chain links TRBV18 with TRBJ2-7; TRBD1 agrees at 7 bases. Losses at the gene ends were 3 bases for V and 5 bases for J; bases not matched to a gene: 13. This CDR3 comprises 16 residues. Germline CDR1 KGHSH, CDR2 LQKENI. The CDR3 loop is CASSPVQTGTFDEQYF. The CDR3 DNA reads as TGTGCCAGCTCACCGGTACAGACAGGGACCTTTGACGAGCAGTACTTC.

This clone occurred once. V and J are TRBV2 and TRBJ1-1; 7 bases agree with TRBD1. The CDR3 spans 14 residues. V dropped 6 bases and J dropped 1; count of bases not matched to a gene: 5. Per the germline V gene, CDR1 is SNHLY and CDR2 is FYNNEI. This CDR3 reads CASSRGQWNTEAFF. The CDR3 DNA is TGTGCCAGCAGCCGGGGACAGTGGAACACTGAAGCTTTCTTT. Full variable domain (outside the CDR3, taken from reference TRBV2 and TRBJ1-1): EPEVTQTPSHQVTQMGQEVILRCVPISNHLYFYWYRQILGQKVEFLVSFYNNEISEKSEIFDDQFSVERPDGSNFTLKIRSTKLEDSAMYFCASSRGQWNTEAFFGQGTRLTVV.

This chain uses TRBV6-2 or TRBV6-3 with TRBJ2-3, with 8 bases lining up with TRBD2. This CDR3 spans 14 amino acids. Germline V lookup: CDR1 MNHEY, CDR2 SVGEGT. V trimming: 4 bases; J trimming: 7 bases; junction bases outside the gene matches: 7. The CDR3 nucleotides read TGTGCCAGCAGTTCGGGGGGGGACCCGAATACGCAGTATTTT. Its protein product is CASSSGGDPNTQYF.

The chain employs TRBV7-6 and TRBJ2-7; 8 bases are shared with TRBD2. Germline-derived CDR1 and CDR2 are SGHVS and FNYEAQ. V trimming: 8 bases; J trimming: 6 bases; junction bases outside the gene matches: 9. CDR3 length: 13 residues. CDR3 DNA: TGTGCCAGCTCTGGCCTCGCGGGGGGCGAGCAGTACTTC. Its translation: CASSGLAGGEQYF.